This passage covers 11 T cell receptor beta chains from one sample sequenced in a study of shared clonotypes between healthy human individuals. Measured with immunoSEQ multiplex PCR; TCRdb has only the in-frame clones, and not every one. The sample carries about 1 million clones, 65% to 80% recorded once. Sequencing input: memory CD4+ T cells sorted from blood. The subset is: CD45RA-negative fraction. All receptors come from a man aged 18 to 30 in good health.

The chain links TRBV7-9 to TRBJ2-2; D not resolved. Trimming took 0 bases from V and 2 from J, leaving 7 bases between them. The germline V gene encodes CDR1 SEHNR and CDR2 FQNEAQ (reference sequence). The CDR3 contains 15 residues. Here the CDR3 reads CASSLAGINTGELFF. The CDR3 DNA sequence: TGTGCCAGCAGCTTAGCGGGGATAAACACCGGGGAGCTGTTTTTT. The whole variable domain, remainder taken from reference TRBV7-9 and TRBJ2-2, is DTGVSQNPRHKITKRGQNVTFRCDPISEHNRLYWYRQTLGQGPEFLTYFQNEAQLEKSRLLSDRFSAERPKGSFSTLEIQRTEQGDSAMYLCASSLAGINTGELFFGEGSRLTVL.

DNA of the CDR3: TGTGCCATCAGTGAGTCAGGACTAGCGGGGACCTACGAGCAGTACTTC. It encodes CAISESGLAGTYEQYF. This chain connects TRBV10-3 to TRBJ2-7; 12 nucleotides agree with TRBD2. This CDR3 region has 16 residues. CDR1 and CDR2 (germline): ENHRY, SYGVKD. V lost 0 bases and J lost 2; bases outside the gene matches: 2.

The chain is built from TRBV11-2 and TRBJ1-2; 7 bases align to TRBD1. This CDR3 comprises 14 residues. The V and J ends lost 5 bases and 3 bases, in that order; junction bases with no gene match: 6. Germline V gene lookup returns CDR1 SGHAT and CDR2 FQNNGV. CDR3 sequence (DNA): TGTGCCAGCAGCCTTGCCGGGACAGACTATGGCTACACCTTC. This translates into CASSLAGTDYGYTF.

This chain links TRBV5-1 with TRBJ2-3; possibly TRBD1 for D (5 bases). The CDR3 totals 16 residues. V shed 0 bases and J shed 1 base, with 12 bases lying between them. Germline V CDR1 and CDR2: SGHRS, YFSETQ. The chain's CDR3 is CASSLVSGLGTDTQYF. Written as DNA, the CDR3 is TGCGCCAGCAGCTTGGTTTCAGGGCTAGGCACAGATACGCAGTATTTT.

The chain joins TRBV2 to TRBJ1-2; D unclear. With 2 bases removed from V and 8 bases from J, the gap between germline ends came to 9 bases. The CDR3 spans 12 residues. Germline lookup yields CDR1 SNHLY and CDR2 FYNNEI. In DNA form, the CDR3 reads TGTGCCAGCAGTGAAAACTCCAGGGGCTACACCTTC. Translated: CASSENSRGYTF.

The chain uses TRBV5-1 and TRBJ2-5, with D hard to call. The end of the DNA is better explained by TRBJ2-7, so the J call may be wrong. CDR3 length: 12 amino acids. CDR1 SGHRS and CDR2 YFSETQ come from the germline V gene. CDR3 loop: CASSPQTGEQYF. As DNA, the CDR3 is TGCGCCAGCAGCCCCCAGACTGGCGAGCAGTACTTC.

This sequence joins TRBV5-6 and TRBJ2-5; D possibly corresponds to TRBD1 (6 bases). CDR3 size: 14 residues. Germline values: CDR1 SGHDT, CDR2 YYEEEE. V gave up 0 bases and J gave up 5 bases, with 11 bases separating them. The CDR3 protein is CASSLERGLETQYF. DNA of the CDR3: TGTGCCAGCAGCTTGGAAAGGGGGTTGGAGACCCAGTACTTC.

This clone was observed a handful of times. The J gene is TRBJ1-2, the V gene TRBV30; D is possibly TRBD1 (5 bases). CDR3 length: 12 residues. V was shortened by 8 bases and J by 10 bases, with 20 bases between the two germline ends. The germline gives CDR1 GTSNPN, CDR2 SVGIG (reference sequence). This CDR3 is CAGHRILNNYTF. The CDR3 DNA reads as TGTGCCGGGCACAGGATTCTTAATAACTACACCTTC.

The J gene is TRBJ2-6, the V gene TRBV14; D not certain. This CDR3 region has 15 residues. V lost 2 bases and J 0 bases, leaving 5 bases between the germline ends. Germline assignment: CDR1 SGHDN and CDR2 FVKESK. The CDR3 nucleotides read TGTGCCAGCAGCCAACGTTACTCTGGGGCCAACGTCCTGACTTTC. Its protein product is CASSQRYSGANVLTF.

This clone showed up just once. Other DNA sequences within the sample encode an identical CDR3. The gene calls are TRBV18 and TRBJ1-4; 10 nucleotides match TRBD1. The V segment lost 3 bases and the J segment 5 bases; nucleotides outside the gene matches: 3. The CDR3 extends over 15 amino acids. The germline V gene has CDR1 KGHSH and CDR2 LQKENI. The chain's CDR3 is CASSPRTGGNEKLFF. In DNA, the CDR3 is TGTGCCAGCTCACCCAGGACAGGGGGGAATGAAAAACTGTTTTTT. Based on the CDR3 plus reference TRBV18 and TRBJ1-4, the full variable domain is NAGVMQNPRHLVRRRGQEARLRCSPMKGHSHVYWYRQLPEEGLKFMVYLQKENIIDESGMPKERFSAEFPKEGPSILRIQQVVRGDSAAYFCASSPRTGGNEKLFFGSGTQLSVL.

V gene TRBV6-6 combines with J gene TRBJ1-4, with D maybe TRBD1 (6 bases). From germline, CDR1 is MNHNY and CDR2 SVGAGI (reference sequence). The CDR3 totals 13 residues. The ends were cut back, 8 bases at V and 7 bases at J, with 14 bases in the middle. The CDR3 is CASARGAREKLFF. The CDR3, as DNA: TGTGCCAGCGCCCGGGGGGCGCGTGAAAAACTGTTTTTT.